This T cell receptor beta chain was observed in a study of T cells in Graves' hyperthyroidism and ophthalmopathy. Study findings and constraints: Blood shared most expanded thyroid clonotypes above 0.001.

It was considered stable Graves' hyperthyroidism when ophthalmopathy did not progress within 18 months. Every diagnosis used clinical symptoms, serum thyroxine and TRAb, thyroid ultrasound and orbital computed tomography. V was trimmed by 3 bases and J by 2 bases, leaving 13 bases between them. Germline-derived CDR1 and CDR2 are DFQATT and SNEGSKA (reference sequence). The CDR3 consists of 14 residues. Ten or more counts support this clonotype. The antigen is unknown. Template material for amplifying TCR beta CDR3 regions consisted of RNA transcripts. Initially, a first-round RT-PCR of the TCR CDR3 employed the HTBI primer set. From the multiplex PCR reads, TCRdb called clonotypes with MiXCR, one entry per CDR3 protein. The sample has 370,000 or so distinct CDR3 sequences, roughly 25% seen once.

The chain uses TRBV20-1 and TRBJ2-5, with D perhaps matching TRBD1 (6 bases). The receptor was derived from a man between 45 and 60 years old with Graves' hyperthyroidism. Sequenced input: blood. The CDR3 reads CSARMDSGQETQYF. CDR3 DNA sequence: TGCAGTGCTAGGATGGACAGTGGGCAAGAGACCCAGTACTTC.